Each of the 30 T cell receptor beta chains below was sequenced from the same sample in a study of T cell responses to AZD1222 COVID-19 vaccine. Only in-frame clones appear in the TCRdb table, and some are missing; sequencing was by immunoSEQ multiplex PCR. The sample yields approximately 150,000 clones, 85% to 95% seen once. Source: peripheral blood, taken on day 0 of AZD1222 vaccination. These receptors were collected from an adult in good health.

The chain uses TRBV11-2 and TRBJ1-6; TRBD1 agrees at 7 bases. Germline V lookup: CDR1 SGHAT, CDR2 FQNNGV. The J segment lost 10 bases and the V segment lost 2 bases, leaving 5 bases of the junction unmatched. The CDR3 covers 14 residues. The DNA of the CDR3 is TGTGCCAGCAGCTTACTTCAGGGGGGCTCACCCCTCCACTTT. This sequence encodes CASSLLQGGSPLHF.

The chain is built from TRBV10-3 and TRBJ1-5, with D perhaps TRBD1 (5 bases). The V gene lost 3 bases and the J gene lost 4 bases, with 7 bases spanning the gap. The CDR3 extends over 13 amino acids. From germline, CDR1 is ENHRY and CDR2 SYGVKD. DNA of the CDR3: TGTGCCATCAGTGACGACAGAAATCAGCCCCAGCATTTT. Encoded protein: CAISDDRNQPQHF.

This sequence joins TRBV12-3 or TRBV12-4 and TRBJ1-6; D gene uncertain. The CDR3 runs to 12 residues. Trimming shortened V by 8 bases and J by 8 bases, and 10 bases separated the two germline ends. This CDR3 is CASRSKDSPLHF. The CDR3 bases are TGTGCCAGCCGCAGTAAAGATTCACCCCTCCACTTT.

This chain's CDR3 is CASSPLPGGNQPQHF. CDR3 DNA sequence: TGTGCCAGCTCACCACTACCGGGGGGCAATCAGCCCCAGCATTTT. The chain has TRBV18 and TRBJ1-5; a weak D match, TRBD1 (5 bases). Germline V gene lookup returns CDR1 KGHSH and CDR2 LQKENI. Trimming removed 1 base from V and 2 bases from J, with 9 bases in between. The CDR3 is made up of 15 amino acids.

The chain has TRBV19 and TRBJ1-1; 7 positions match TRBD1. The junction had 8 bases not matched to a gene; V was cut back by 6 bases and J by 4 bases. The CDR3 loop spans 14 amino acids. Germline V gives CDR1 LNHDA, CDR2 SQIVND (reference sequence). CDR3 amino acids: CASSNQGGSTEAFF. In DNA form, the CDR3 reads TGTGCCAGTAGCAATCAGGGGGGGAGCACTGAAGCTTTCTTT.

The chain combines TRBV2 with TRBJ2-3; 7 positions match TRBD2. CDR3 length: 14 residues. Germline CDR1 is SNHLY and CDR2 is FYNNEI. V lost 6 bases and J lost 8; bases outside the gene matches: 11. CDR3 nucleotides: TGTGCCAGCAGCATGGGCGGGAGAGGAGGTACGCAGTATTTT. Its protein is CASSMGGRGGTQYF.

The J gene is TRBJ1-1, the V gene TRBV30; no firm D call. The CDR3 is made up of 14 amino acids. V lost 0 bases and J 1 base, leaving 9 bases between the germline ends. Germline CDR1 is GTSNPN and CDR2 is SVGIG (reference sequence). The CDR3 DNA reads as TGTGCCTGGAGTGTACGATGGGCGAACACTGAAGCTTTCTTT. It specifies CAWSVRWANTEAFF.

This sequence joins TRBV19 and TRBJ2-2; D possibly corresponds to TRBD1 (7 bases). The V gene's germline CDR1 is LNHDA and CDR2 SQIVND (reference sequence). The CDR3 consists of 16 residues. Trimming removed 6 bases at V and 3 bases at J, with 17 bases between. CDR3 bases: TGTGCCAGTAGCCCATTTCGGGGGACAGACACCGGGGAGCTGTTTTTT. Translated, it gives CASSPFRGTDTGELFF. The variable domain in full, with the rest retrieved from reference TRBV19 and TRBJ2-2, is DGGITQSPKYLFRKEGQNVTLSCEQNLNHDAMYWYRQDPGQGLRLIYYSQIVNDFQKGDIAEGYSVSREKKESFPLTVTSAQKNPTAFYLCASSPFRGTDTGELFFGEGSRLTVL.

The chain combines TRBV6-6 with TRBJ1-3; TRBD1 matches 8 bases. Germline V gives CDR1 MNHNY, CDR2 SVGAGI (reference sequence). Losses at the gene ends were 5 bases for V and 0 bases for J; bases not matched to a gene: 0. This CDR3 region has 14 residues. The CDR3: CASSGQGSGNTIYF. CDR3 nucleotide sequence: TGTGCCAGCAGTGGACAGGGCTCTGGAAACACCATATATTTT.

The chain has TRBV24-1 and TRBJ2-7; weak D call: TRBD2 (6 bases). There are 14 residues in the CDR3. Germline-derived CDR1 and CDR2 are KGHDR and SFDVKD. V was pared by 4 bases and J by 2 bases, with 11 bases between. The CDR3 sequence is CATSEGTAPYEQYF. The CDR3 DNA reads TGTGCCACCAGTGAGGGGACTGCCCCCTACGAGCAGTACTTC.

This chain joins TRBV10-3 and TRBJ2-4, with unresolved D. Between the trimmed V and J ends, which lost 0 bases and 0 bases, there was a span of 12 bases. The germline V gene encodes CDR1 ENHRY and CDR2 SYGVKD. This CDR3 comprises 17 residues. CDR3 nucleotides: TGTGCCATCAGTGAGTCAGCCGGACCTGTAGCCAAAAACATTCAGTACTTC. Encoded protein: CAISESAGPVAKNIQYF.

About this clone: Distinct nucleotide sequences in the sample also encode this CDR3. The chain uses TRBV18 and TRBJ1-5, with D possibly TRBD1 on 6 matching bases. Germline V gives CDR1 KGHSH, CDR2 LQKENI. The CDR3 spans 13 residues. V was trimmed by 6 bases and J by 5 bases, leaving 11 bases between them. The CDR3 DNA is TGTGCCAGCTCTCCGGACAGAGATCAGCCCCAGCATTTT. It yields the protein CASSPDRDQPQHF.

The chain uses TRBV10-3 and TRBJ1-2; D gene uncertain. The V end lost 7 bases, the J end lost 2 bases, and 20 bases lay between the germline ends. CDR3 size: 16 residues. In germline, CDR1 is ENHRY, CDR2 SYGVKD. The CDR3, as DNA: TGTGCCATCACCGACCTTATAGCCCAGGAGAACTATGGCTACACCTTC. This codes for CAITDLIAQENYGYTF.

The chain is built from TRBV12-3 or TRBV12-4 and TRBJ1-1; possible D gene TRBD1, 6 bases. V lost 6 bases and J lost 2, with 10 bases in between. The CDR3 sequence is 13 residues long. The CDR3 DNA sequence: TGTGCCAGCAGCAACAGGGCAAACACTGAAGCTTTCTTT. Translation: CASSNRANTEAFF.

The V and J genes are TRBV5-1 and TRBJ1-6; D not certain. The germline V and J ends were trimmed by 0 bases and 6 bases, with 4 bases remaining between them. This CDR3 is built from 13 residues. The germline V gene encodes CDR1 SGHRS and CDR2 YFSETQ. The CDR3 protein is CASSLGFNSPLHF. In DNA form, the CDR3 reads TGCGCCAGCAGCTTGGGATTTAATTCACCCCTCCACTTT.

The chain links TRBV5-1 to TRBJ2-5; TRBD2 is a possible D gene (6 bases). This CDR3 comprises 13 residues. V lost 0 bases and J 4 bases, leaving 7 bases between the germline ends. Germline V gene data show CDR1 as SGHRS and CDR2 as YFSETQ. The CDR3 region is CASSLGEAETQYF. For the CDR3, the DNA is TGCGCCAGCAGCTTGGGGGAGGCAGAGACCCAGTACTTC.

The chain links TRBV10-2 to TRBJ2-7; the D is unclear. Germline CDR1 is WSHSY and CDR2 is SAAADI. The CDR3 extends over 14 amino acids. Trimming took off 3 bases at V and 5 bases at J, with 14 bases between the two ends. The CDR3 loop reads CASSDYFPGDEQYF. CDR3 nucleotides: TGCGCCAGCAGTGATTATTTTCCAGGCGACGAGCAGTACTTC.

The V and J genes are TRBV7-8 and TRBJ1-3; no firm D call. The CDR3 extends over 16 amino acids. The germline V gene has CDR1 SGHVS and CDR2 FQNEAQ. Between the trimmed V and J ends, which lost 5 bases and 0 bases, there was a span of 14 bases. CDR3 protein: CASSPTSQSSGNTIYF. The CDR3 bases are TGTGCCAGCAGCCCGACGTCCCAGAGCTCTGGAAACACCATATATTTT.

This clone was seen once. This chain's CDR3 is CASSFPTGGFATEQFF. CDR3 DNA sequence: TGTGCCAGCAGCTTCCCCACAGGGGGCTTCGCAACGGAGCAGTTCTTC. This chain connects TRBV5-4 to TRBJ2-1; TRBD1 agrees at 9 bases. After removal of 2 bases from V and 10 bases from J, the junction contained 13 bases not matched to a gene. This CDR3 is built from 16 residues. CDR1 is SGHNT, CDR2 YYREEE, per germline (reference sequence).

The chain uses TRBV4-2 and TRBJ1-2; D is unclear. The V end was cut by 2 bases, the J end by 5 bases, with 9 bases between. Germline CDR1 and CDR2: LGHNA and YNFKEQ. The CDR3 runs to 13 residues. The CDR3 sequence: CASSQFEGYGYTF. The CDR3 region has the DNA TGTGCCAGCAGCCAATTCGAAGGGTATGGCTACACCTTC.

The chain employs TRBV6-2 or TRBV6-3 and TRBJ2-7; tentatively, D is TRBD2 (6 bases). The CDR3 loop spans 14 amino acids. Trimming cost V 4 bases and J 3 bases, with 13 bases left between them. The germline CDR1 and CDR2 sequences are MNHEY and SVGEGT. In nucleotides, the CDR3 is TGTGCCAGCAGTTCCGGGACTTATGACTACGAGCAGTACTTC. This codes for CASSSGTYDYEQYF.

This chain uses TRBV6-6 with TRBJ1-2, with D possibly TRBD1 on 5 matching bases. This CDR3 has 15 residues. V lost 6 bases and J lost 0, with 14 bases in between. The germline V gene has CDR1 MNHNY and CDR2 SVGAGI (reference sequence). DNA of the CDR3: TGTGCCAGCAGAACAGGCGGCAGGTCTAACTATGGCTACACCTTC. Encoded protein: CASRTGGRSNYGYTF.

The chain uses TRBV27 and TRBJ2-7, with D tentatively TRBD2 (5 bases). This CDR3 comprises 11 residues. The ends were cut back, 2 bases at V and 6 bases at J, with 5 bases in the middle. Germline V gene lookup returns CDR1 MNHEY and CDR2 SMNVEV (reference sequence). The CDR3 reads CASSLGSEQYF. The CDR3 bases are TGTGCCAGCAGTTTAGGGAGCGAGCAGTACTTC.

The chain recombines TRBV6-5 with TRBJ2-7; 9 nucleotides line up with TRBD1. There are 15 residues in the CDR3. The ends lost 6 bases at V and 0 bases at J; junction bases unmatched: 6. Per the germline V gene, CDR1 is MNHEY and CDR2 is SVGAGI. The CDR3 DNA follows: TGTGCCAGCAGCCATCCGACAGGGGGCTCCTACGAGCAGTACTTC. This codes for CASSHPTGGSYEQYF.

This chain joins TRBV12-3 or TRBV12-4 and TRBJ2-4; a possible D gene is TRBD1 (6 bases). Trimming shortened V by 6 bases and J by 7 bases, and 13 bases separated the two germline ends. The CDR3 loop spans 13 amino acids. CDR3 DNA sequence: TGTGCCAGCAGGAACAGGGATGGGAACATTCAGTACTTC. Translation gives CASRNRDGNIQYF.

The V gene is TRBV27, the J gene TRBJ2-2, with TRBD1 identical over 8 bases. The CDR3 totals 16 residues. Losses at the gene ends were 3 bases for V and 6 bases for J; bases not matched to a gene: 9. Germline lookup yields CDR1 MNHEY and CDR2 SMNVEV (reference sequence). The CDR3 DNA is TGTGCCAGCAGTTTCTCTGGGGACAGGCTGCCCGGGGAGCTGTTTTTT. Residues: CASSFSGDRLPGELFF.

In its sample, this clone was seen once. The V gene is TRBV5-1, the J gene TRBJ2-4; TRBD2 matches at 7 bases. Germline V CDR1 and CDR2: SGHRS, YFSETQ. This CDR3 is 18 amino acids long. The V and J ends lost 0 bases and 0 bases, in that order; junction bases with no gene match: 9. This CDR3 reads CASSLGSSGLLAKNIQYF. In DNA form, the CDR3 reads TGCGCCAGCAGCTTGGGCTCTAGCGGCTTACTAGCCAAAAACATTCAGTACTTC. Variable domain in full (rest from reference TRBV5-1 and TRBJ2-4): KAGVTQTPRYLIKTRGQQVTLSCSPISGHRSVSWYQQTPGQGLQFLFEYFSETQRNKGNFPGRFSGRQFSNSRSEMNVSTLELGDSALYLCASSLGSSGLLAKNIQYFGAGTRLSVL.

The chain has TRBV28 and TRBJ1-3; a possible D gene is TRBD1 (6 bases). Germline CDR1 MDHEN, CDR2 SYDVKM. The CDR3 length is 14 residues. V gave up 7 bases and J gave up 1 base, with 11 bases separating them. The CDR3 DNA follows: TGTGCCAGCACCATAGGGGGTTCTGGAAACACCATATATTTT. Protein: CASTIGGSGNTIYF.

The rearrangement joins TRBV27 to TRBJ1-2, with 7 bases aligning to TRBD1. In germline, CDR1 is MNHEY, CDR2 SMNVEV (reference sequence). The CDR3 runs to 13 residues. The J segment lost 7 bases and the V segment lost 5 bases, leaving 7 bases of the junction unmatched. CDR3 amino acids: CASSLTGAPGYTF. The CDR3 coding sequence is TGTGCCAGCAGTCTTACAGGGGCCCCTGGCTACACCTTC.

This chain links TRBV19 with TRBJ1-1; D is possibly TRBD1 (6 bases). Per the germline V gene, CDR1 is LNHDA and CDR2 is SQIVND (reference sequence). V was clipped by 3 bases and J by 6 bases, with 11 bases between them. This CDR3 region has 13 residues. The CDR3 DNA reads TGTGCCAGTAGTATGGGGGGGCGACCTGAAGCTTTCTTT. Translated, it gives CASSMGGRPEAFF. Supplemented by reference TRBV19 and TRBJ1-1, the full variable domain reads DGGITQSPKYLFRKEGQNVTLSCEQNLNHDAMYWYRQDPGQGLRLIYYSQIVNDFQKGDIAEGYSVSREKKESFPLTVTSAQKNPTAFYLCASSMGGRPEAFFGQGTRLTVV.